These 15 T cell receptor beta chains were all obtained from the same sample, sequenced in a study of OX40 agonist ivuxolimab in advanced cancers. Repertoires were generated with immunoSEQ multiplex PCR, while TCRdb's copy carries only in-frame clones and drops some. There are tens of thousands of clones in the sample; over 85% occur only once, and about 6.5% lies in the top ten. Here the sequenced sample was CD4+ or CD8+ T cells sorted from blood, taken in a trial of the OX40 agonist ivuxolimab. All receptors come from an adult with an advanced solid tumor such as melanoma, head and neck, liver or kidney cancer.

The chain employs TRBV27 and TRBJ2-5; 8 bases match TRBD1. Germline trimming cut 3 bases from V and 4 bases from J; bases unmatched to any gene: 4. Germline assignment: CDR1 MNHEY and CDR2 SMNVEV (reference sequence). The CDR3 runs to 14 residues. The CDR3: CASSLEQGAETQYF. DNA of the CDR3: TGTGCCAGCAGTTTGGAGCAGGGGGCAGAGACCCAGTACTTC.

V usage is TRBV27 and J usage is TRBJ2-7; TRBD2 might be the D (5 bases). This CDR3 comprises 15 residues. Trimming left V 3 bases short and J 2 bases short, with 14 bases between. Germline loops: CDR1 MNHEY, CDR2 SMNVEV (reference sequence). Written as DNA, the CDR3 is TGTGCCAGCAGTTTGAGTCTAGCTGTACCCTACGAGCAGTACTTC. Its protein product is CASSLSLAVPYEQYF.

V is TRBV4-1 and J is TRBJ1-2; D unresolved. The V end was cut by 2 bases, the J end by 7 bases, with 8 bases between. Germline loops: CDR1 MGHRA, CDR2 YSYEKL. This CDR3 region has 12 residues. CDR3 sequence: CASSQMGSGYTF. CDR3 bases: TGCGCCAGCAGCCAAATGGGGTCTGGCTACACCTTC.

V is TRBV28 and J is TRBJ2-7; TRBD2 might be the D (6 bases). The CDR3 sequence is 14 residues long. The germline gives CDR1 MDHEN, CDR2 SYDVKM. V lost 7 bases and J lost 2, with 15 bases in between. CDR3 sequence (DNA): TGTGCCAGCACTCCGGGACTCGGTCCCTACGAGCAGTACTTC. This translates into CASTPGLGPYEQYF.

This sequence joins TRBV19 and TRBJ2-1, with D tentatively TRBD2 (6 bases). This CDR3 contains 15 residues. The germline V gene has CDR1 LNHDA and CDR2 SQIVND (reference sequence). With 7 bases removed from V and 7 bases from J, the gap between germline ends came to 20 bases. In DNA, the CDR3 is TGTGCCAGTACCTCCGAGGCGTGGAGGGATAATGAGCAGTTCTTC. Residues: CASTSEAWRDNEQFF.

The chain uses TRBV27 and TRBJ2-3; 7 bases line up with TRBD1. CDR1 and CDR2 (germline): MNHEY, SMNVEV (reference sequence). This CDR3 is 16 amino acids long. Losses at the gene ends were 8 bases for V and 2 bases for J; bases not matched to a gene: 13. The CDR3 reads CASGPPGQVTTDTQYF. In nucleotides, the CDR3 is TGTGCCAGCGGACCCCCCGGACAGGTCACCACAGATACGCAGTATTTT.

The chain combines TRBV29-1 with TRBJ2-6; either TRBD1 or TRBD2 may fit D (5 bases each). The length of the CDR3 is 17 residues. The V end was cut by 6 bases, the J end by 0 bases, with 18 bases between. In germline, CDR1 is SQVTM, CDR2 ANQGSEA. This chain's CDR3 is CSVPQGEKSSGANVLTF. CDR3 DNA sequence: TGCAGCGTGCCCCAGGGAGAGAAGAGCTCTGGGGCCAACGTCCTGACTTTC.

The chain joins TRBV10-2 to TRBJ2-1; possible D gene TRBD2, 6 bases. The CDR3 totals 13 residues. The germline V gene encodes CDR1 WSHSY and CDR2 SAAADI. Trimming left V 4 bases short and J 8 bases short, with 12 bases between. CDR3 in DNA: TGCGCCAGCAGTGGCCGGGGGTTTGATGAGCAGTTCTTC. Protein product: CASSGRGFDEQFF.

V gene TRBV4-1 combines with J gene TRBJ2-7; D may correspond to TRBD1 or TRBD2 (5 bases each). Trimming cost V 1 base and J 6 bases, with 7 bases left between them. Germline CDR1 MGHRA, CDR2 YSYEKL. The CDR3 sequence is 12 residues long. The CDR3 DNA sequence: TGCGCCAGCAGCCAAGGAGGGACCGAGCAGTACTTC. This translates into CASSQGGTEQYF.

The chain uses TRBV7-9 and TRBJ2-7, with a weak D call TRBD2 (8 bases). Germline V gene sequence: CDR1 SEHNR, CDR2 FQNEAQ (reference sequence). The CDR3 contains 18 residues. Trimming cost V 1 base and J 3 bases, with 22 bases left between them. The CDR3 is CASSLVGDSGSPNYEQYF. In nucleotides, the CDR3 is TGTGCCAGCAGCTTAGTAGGGGACAGCGGGAGTCCCAACTACGAGCAGTACTTC.

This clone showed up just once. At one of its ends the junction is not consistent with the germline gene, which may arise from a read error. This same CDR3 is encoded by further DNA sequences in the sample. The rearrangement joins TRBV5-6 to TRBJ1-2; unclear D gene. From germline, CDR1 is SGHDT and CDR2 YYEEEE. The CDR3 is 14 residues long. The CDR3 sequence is CASSFSWVNYGYTF. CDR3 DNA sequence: TGCGCCAGCAGCTTCTCTTGGGTTAACTATGGCTACACCTTC.

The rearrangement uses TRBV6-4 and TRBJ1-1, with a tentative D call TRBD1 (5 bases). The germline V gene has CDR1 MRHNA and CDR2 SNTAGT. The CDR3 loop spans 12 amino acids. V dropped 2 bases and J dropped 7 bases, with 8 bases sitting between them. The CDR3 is CASSDGAGEAFF. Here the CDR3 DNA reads TGTGCCAGCAGTGACGGGGCAGGTGAAGCTTTCTTT.

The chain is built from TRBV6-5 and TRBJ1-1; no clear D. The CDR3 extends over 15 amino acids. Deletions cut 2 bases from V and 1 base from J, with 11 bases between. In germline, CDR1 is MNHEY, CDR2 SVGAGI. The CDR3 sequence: CASSYAASSNTEAFF. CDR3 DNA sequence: TGTGCCAGCAGTTACGCGGCCAGTTCGAACACTGAAGCTTTCTTT.

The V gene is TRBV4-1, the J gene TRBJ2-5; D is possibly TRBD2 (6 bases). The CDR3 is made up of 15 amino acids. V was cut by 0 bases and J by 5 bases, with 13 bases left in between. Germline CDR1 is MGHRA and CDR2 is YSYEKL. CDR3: CASSQDVGGRETQYF. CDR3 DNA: TGCGCCAGCAGCCAAGATGTGGGGGGAAGGGAGACCCAGTACTTC.

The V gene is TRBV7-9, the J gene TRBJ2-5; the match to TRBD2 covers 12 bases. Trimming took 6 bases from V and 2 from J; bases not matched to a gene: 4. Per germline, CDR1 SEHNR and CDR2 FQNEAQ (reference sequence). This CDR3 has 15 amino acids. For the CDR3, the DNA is TGTGCCAGCAGTCGACTAGCGGGGGCTCAAGAGACCCAGTACTTC. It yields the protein CASSRLAGAQETQYF.